This TCR beta chain was recorded in a study of blood T cell repertoires in COVID-19. This CDR3 region has 14 residues. J was trimmed by 5 bases and V by 4 bases; bases with no gene match: 4. The germline gives CDR1 LGHNA, CDR2 YNFKEQ. Only in-frame clones appear in the TCRdb table, and some are missing; sequencing was by immunoSEQ multiplex PCR. The table includes about 240,000 clones, approximately 84% detected once. This sequence was found in a woman in her forties with acute COVID-19. Sequencing used PBMCs or T cells enriched from blood (not recorded which). The V call is TRBV4-2, the J call TRBJ1-4; 7 bases agree with TRBD1. This CDR3 reads CASSPDRRNEKLFF. For the CDR3, the DNA is TGTGCCAGCAGCCCGGACAGGCGGAATGAAAAACTGTTTTTT.